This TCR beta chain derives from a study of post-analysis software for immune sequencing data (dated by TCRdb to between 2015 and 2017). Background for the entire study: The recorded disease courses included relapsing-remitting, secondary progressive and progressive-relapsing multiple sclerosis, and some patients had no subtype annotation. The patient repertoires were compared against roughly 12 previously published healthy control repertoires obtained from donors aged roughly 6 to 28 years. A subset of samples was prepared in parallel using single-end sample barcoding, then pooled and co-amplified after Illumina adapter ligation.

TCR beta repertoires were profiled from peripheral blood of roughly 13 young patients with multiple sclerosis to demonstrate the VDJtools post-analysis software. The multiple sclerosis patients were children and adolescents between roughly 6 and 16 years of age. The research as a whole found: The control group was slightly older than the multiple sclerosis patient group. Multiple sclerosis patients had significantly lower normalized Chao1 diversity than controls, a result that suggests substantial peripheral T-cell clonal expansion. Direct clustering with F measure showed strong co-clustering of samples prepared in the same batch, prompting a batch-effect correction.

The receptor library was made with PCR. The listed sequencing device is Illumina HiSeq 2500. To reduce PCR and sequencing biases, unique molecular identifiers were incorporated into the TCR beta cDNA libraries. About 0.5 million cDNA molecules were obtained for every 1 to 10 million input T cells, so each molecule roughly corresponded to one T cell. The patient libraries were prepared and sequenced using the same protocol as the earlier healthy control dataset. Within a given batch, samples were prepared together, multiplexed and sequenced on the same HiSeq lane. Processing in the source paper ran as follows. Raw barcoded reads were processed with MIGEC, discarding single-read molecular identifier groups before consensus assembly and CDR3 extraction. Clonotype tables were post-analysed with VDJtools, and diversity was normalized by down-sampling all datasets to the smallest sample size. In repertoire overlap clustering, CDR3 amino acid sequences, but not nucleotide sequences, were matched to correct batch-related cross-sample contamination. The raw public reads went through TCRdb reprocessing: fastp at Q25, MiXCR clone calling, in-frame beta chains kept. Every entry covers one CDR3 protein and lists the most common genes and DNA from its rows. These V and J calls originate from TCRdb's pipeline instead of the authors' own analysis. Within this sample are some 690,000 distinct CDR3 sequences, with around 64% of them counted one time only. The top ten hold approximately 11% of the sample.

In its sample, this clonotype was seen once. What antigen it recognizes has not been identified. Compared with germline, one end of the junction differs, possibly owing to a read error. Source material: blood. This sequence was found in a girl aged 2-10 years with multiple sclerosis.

In nucleotides, the sequence is TGTGCCAGCAGTTTAGTCTATCCCACCCACTCCTGCAATGAGCAGTTCTTC. This sequence encodes CASSLVYPTHSCNEQFF. The rearrangement joined TRBV12-3 or TRBV12-4 to TRBJ2-1; the D segment cannot be called with confidence. Inclusive of the bounding cysteine and phenylalanine, the CDR3 is 17 residues long. Only the CDR3 part of the read is kept: 51 bases, read in frame from the first base.